The sequence of this TCR beta chain was determined in a study of blood T cell repertoires in COVID-19. Germline V CDR1 and CDR2: MNHEY, SMNVEV (reference sequence). The CDR3 consists of 16 residues. The V and J ends lost 0 bases and 1 base respectively, with 7 bases between them. Produced via immunoSEQ multiplex PCR; TCRdb's table is partial and in-frame only. The sample has 200,000 to 250,000 clones, 75% to 90% seen once. The rearrangement links TRBV27 to TRBJ2-6; D gene uncertain. This clonotype was sampled from a man aged 55 to 69 who had recovered from COVID-19. Sequencing was done on a sample of peripheral blood. CDR3 residues: CASSLSSGSGANVLTF. The DNA of the CDR3 is TGTGCCAGCAGTTTATCGTCGGGTTCTGGGGCCAACGTCCTGACTTTC.